This record covers a single TCR beta chain. The antigen remains undetermined. This entry comes from a study of shared clonotypes between healthy human individuals. The study, taken as a whole, reports: Sharing across several donors was seen in about 5% of naive CD4 clonotypes. Against clonotypes common to all four donors, non-shared ones had lower generation probabilities.

CDR1 LGHNA and CDR2 YNFKEQ come from the germline V gene. V was pared by 4 bases and J by 3 bases, with 6 bases of the junction left unmatched. The CDR3 is made up of 14 amino acids. The assay was immunoSEQ multiplex PCR, and TCRdb's table has in-frame clones only and misses some. The repertoire holds millions of clones, with over 85% as singletons. Naive CD8 populations comprised CD45RO-negative cells positively selected for CCR7, excluding terminally differentiated effector memory CD45RA+ cells. The receptor was isolated from a man aged 18 to 30 in good health. This sequence joins TRBV4-2 and TRBJ2-7; TRBD1 matches 7 bases. The sample taken for sequencing was naive CD8+ T cells sorted from blood. The CDR3 DNA reads TGTGCCAGCAGCCTGGGACAGAACTACTACGAGCAGTACTTC. The encoded protein is CASSLGQNYYEQYF.